This TCR beta chain appears in the sequencing data of a study of shared clonotypes between healthy human individuals. The data were produced by immunoSEQ multiplex PCR, yet TCRdb's version contains in-frame clones alone and is incomplete. Here the sample spans about 960,000 clones, over 75% being singletons. The sequenced sample was memory CD4+ T cells sorted from blood. The subset was: CD45RA-negative fraction. This sequence was found in a young man in good health.

This CDR3 reads CASSPDSGTYEQYF. The CDR3 nucleotides are TGTGCCAGCAGCCCAGATAGCGGAACCTACGAGCAGTACTTC. V is TRBV5-6 and J is TRBJ2-7, with D tentatively TRBD2 (6 bases). Trimming pared 4 bases from V and 2 bases from J, leaving 13 bases between. The CDR3 runs to 14 residues. Germline V gene sequence: CDR1 SGHDT, CDR2 YYEEEE.